The 15 T cell receptor beta chains listed next were all sequenced from one sample in a study of blood T cell repertoires in COVID-19. Measured with immunoSEQ multiplex PCR; TCRdb has only the in-frame clones, and not every one. Among some 410,000 clones, roughly 90% were seen once, and the ten largest hold roughly 0.97%. Sequencing was done on a sample of PBMCs or T cells enriched from blood (not recorded which). These receptor sequences come from a woman aged 30 to 39 with acute COVID-19.

This sequence joins TRBV29-1 and TRBJ2-5; D is perhaps TRBD1 (6 bases). This CDR3 contains 12 residues. V gave up 4 bases and J gave up 5 bases, with 11 bases separating them. Germline loops: CDR1 SQVTM, CDR2 ANQGSEA. CDR3 loop: CSVVAGAETQYF. The DNA of the CDR3 is TGCAGCGTTGTGGCAGGGGCCGAGACCCAGTACTTC.

The chain is built from TRBV25-1 and TRBJ2-1; weak D call: TRBD1 (6 bases). The V gene lost 5 bases and the J gene lost 1 base, with 15 bases spanning the gap. The germline V gene encodes CDR1 MGHDK and CDR2 SYGVNS. CDR3 length equals 16 residues. CDR3 sequence reads: CASSTSLGQSYNEQFF. CDR3 coding DNA: TGTGCCAGCAGTACATCGTTGGGACAATCCTACAATGAGCAGTTCTTC.

V is TRBV7-9 and J is TRBJ1-6; 7 bases line up with TRBD1. Germline CDR1 reads SEHNR; CDR2 reads FQNEAQ (reference sequence). The CDR3 sequence is 15 residues long. V lost 5 bases and J lost 5; bases outside the gene matches: 6. The CDR3 here is CASSRGTVNNSPLHF. The CDR3 DNA reads TGTGCCAGCAGCCGTGGGACAGTCAATAATTCACCCCTCCACTTT.

The rearrangement uses TRBV7-3 and TRBJ2-2, with 13 bases lining up with TRBD2. Germline V gives CDR1 SGHTA, CDR2 FQGTGA. Germline trimming cut 3 bases from V and 5 bases from J; bases unmatched to any gene: 12. The CDR3 runs to 19 residues. The CDR3 spells CASSFQTSGGAHRTGELFF. The CDR3, as DNA: TGTGCCAGCAGCTTTCAAACTAGCGGGGGGGCCCATCGGACCGGGGAGCTGTTTTTT.

The rearrangement uses TRBV21-1 and TRBJ2-3; the table's D call of TRBD1 was not tested on the DNA. TRBV21-1 constitutes a pseudogene. CDR3 size: 14 residues. This CDR3 is CASSKGGAADTQYF. CDR3 DNA sequence: TGTGCCAGCAGCAAAGGGGGCGCCGCAGATACGCAGTATTTT.

This clone was detected once. This chain connects TRBV24-1 to TRBJ1-2; D is undetermined. With 6 bases removed from V and 2 bases from J, the gap between germline ends came to 9 bases. CDR3 length equals 13 residues. CDR1 KGHDR and CDR2 SFDVKD come from the germline V gene. Here the CDR3 DNA reads TGTGCCACCAGTCAGACTCCGAACTATGGCTACACCTTC. This translates into CATSQTPNYGYTF.

CDR3 sequence: CASSLLQGAFETQYF. CDR3 sequence (DNA): TGTGCCAGCAGCTTACTTCAGGGGGCTTTCGAGACCCAGTACTTC. The chain carries TRBV7-3 and TRBJ2-5, with 8 bases that match TRBD1. V dropped 2 bases and J dropped 5; count of bases not matched to a gene: 7. The germline V gene encodes CDR1 SGHTA and CDR2 FQGTGA. CDR3 length: 15 residues.

On this clone itself: It is unclear where the CDR3 begins or ends on the DNA, so no DNA is shown, and the CDR3 is as TCRdb lists it. The genes are TRBV21-1 and TRBJ2-3; whether TRBD2, the table's D call, matches the DNA was not checked. TRBV21-1 is termed a pseudogene. Including both end residues, the CDR3 is 17 amino acids long. The CDR3 here is CASSKVVGGGAADTQYF.

This clone was seen more than once but under ten times. The V gene is TRBV19, the J gene TRBJ1-5; the D gene is possibly TRBD1 (6 bases). The CDR3 is 17 residues long. CDR1 is LNHDA, CDR2 SQIVND, per germline (reference sequence). V shed 2 bases and J shed 2 bases, with 16 bases lying between them. The DNA for the CDR3 is TGTGCCAGTAGTATACTGAGACAGGCGGGGGGCAATCAGCCCCAGCATTTT. It specifies CASSILRQAGGNQPQHF.

The chain uses TRBV11-1 and TRBJ2-2; a possible D gene is TRBD1 (6 bases). Germline V gene lookup returns CDR1 SGHAT and CDR2 FQDESV (reference sequence). Trimming shortened V by 6 bases and J by 4 bases, and 12 bases separated the two germline ends. This CDR3 comprises 14 residues. The CDR3 here is CASSHRVGTGELFF. The CDR3 DNA is TGTGCCAGCAGTCACAGGGTCGGCACCGGGGAGCTGTTTTTT. The full variable domain, its missing parts supplied by reference TRBV11-1 and TRBJ2-2, is EAEVAQSPRYKITEKSQAVAFWCDPISGHATLYWYRQILGQGPELLVQFQDESVVDDSQLPKDRFSAERLKGVDSTLKIQPAELGDSAMYLCASSHRVGTGELFFGEGSRLTVL.

The chain uses TRBV11-2 and TRBJ1-2; 7 bases map to TRBD1. Per the germline V gene, CDR1 is SGHAT and CDR2 is FQNNGV. The CDR3 runs 15 residues. V lost 1 base and J lost 2; bases outside the gene matches: 4. DNA of the CDR3: TGTGCCAGCAGCTTAGTGATGACAGGGAACTATGGCTACACCTTC. Protein: CASSLVMTGNYGYTF.

The V gene is TRBV10-3, the J gene TRBJ2-7, with TRBD2 matching over 11 bases. Germline V gene data show CDR1 as ENHRY and CDR2 as SYGVKD. The V gene end was trimmed by 3 bases and the J gene end by 3 bases; junction bases not matched to a gene: 4. This CDR3 has 15 residues. The CDR3: CAISDGLAGGYEQYF. The CDR3, as DNA: TGTGCCATCAGTGATGGTCTAGCGGGGGGCTACGAGCAGTACTTC.

The chain employs TRBV19 and TRBJ2-1; 12 bases fit TRBD1. With 5 bases clipped from V and 8 bases from J, the junction kept 7 bases outside the gene matches. CDR3 size: 15 residues. Germline-derived CDR1 and CDR2 are LNHDA and SQIVND (reference sequence). The CDR3 bases are TGTGCCAGTAGTCTCTCCGGGACAGGGGGCGATGAGCAGTTCTTC. Its protein is CASSLSGTGGDEQFF.

This chain connects TRBV4-1 to TRBJ1-1; D is unresolved. Germline loops: CDR1 MGHRA, CDR2 YSYEKL. The length of the CDR3 is 15 residues. The V end lost 0 bases, the J end lost 0 bases, and 8 bases lay between the germline ends. The CDR3 bases are TGCGCCAGCAGCCAAGAGGCCGGGATGAACACTGAAGCTTTCTTT. This sequence encodes CASSQEAGMNTEAFF.

This chain uses TRBV7-8 with TRBJ1-1; 7 nucleotides agree with TRBD1. The germline gives CDR1 SGHVS, CDR2 FQNEAQ. The CDR3 is made up of 14 amino acids. V shed 4 bases, J shed 1 base, and the junction held 3 bases outside the gene matches. The CDR3 nucleotides read TGTGCCAGCAGCTATGGGACAGAGAACACTGAAGCTTTCTTT. This sequence encodes CASSYGTENTEAFF.